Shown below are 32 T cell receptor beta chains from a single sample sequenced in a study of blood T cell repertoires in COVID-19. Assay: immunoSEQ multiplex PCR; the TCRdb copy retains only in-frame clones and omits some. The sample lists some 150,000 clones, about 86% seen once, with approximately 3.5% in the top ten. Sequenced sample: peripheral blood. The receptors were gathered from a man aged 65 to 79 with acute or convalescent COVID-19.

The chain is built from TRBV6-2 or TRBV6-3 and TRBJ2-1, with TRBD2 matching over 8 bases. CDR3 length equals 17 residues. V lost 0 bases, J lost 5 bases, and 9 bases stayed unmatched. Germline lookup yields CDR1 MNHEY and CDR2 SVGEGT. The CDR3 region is CASSYSSSGSFDNEQFF. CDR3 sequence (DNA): TGTGCCAGCAGTTACTCGTCAAGCGGGAGCTTCGACAATGAGCAGTTCTTC.

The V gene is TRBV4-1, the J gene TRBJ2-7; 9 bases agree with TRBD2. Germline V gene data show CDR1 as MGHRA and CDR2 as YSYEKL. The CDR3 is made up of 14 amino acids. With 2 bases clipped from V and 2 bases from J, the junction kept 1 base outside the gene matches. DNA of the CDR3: TGCGCCAGCAGCCAACTAGCGGGACCCTACGAGCAGTACTTC. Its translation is CASSQLAGPYEQYF.

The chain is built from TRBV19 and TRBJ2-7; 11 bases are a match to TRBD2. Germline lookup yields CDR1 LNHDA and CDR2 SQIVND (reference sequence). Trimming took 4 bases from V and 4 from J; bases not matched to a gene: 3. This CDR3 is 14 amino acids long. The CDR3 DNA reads TGTGCCAGTAGTACGGGACTAGCGGATTACGAGCAGTACTTC. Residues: CASSTGLADYEQYF.

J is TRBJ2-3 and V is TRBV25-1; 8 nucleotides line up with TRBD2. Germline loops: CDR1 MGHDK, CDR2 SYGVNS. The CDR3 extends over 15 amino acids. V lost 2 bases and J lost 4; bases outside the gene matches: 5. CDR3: CASSERRLAPDTQYF. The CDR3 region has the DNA TGTGCCAGCAGTGAACGGCGACTAGCGCCAGATACGCAGTATTTT.

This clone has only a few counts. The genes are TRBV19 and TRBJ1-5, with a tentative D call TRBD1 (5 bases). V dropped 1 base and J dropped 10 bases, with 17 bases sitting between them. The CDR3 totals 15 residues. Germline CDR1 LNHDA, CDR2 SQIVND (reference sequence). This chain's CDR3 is CASSIVSGLQSPQHF. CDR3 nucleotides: TGTGCCAGTAGTATAGTTTCAGGGCTGCAGAGCCCCCAGCATTTT.

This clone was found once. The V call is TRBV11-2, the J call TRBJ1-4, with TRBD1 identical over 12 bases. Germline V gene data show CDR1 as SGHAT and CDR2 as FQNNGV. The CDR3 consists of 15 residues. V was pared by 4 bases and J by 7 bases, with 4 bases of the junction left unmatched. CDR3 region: CASSSGTGGPEKLFF. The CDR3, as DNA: TGTGCCAGCAGCTCCGGGACAGGGGGCCCTGAAAAACTGTTTTTT.

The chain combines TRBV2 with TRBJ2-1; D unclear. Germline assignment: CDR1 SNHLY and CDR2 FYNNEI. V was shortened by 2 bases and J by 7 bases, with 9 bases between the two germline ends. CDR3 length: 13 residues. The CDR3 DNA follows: TGTGCCAGCAGTGAACTAGTAGGAAATGAGCAGTTCTTC. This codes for CASSELVGNEQFF.

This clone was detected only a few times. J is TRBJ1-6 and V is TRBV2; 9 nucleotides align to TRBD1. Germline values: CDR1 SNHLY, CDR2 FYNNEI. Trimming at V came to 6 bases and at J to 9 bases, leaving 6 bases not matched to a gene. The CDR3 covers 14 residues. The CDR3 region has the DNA TGTGCCAGCAGCGCGGGACAGGGACTTTCACCCCTCCACTTT. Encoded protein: CASSAGQGLSPLHF.

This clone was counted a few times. CDR3 bases: TGTGCCACCAGTGACCCGGCTAGCTATGAGCAGTTCTTC. Residues: CATSDPASYEQFF. The rearrangement joins TRBV24-1 to TRBJ2-1; possibly TRBD2 for D (5 bases). This CDR3 comprises 13 residues. The ends were cut back, 4 bases at V and 8 bases at J, with 11 bases in the middle. The germline V gene encodes CDR1 KGHDR and CDR2 SFDVKD.

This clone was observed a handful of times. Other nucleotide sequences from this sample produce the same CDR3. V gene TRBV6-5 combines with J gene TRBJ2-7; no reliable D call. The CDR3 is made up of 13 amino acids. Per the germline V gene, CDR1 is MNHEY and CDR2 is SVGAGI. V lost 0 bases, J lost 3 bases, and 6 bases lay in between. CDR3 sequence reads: CASSYSTSYEQYF. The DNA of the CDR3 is TGTGCCAGCAGTTACTCAACCAGCTACGAGCAGTACTTC.

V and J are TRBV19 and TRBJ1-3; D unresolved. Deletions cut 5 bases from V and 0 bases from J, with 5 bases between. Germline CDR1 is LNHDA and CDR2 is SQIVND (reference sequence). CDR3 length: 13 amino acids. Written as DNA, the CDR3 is TGTGCCAGTAGTTTCAACTCTGGAAACACCATATATTTT. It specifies CASSFNSGNTIYF.

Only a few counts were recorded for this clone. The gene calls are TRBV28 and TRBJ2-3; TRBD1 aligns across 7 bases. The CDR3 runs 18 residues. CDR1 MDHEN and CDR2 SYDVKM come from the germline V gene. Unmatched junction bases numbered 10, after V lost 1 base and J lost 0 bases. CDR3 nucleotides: TGTGCCAGCAGTTTATTCGGCCGGACAGGCGCTAGCACAGATACGCAGTATTTT. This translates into CASSLFGRTGASTDTQYF.

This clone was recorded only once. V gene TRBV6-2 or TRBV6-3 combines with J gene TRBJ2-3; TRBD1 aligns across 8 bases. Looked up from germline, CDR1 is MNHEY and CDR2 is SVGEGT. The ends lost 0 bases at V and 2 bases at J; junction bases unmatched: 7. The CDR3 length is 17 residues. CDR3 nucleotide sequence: TGTGCCAGCAGTTACTCGGGAACAGGGGGGCCCACAGATACGCAGTATTTT. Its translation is CASSYSGTGGPTDTQYF.

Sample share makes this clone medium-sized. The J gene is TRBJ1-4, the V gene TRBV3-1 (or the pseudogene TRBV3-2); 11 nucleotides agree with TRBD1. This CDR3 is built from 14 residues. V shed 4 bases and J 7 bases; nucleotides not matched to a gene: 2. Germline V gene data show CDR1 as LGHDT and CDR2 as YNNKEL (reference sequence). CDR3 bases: TGTGCCAGCAGCCGGGGGACAGGGGGTGAAAAACTGTTTTTT. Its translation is CASSRGTGGEKLFF.

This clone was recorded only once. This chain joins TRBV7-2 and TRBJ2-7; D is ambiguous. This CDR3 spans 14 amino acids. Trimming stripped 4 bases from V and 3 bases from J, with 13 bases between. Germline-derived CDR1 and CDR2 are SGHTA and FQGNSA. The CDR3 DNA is TGTGCCAGCAGCTCCCCCGGGTCTTTCTACGAGCAGTACTTC. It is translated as CASSSPGSFYEQYF.

CDR3 sequence reads: CASSKGDRGRGSPLHF. In DNA form, the CDR3 reads TGTGCCAGCAGCAAGGGGGACAGGGGGCGGGGTTCACCCCTCCACTTT. The chain joins TRBV21-1 to TRBJ1-6; the D segment call TRBD1 is taken from the table without a DNA check. TRBV21-1 is flagged as a pseudogene. The CDR3 has 16 residues.

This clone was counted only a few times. This chain's CDR3 is CASSPRGTPTTGELFF. The CDR3 DNA is TGTGCCAGCAGCCCCAGGGGGACACCGACCACCGGGGAGCTGTTTTTT. The chain recombines TRBV7-9 with TRBJ2-2; 7 bases match TRBD1. CDR1 and CDR2 (germline): SEHNR, FQNEAQ (reference sequence). The CDR3 is made up of 16 amino acids. Trimming at V came to 5 bases and at J to 4 bases, leaving 10 bases not matched to a gene.

CDR3 in amino acids: CASSSRDRGLGYTF. The CDR3 region has the DNA TGTGCCAGCTCATCGAGGGACAGGGGGCTTGGCTACACCTTC. The rearrangement links TRBV18 to TRBJ1-2, with 12 bases lining up with TRBD1. This CDR3 is built from 14 residues. Per germline, CDR1 KGHSH and CDR2 LQKENI. V was pared by 5 bases and J by 7 bases, with 5 bases of the junction left unmatched.

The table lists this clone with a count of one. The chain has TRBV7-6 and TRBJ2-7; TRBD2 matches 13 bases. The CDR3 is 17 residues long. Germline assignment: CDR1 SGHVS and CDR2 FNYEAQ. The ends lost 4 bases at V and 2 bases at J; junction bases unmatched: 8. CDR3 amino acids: CASSSGLAGFETYEQYF. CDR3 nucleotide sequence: TGTGCCAGCAGCTCGGGACTAGCGGGATTTGAAACCTACGAGCAGTACTTC.

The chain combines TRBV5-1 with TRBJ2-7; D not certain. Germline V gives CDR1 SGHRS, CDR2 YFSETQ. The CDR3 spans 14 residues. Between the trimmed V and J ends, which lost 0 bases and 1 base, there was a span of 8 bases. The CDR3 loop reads CASSLGSNSYEQYF. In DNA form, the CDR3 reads TGCGCCAGCAGCTTGGGTAGTAATTCCTACGAGCAGTACTTC.

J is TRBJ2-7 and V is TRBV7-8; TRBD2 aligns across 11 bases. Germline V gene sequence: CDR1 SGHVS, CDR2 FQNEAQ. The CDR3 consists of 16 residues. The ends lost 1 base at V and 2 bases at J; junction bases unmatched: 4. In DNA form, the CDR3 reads TGTGCCAGCAGCTTAGGGCTAGCGGGAGGCCCCTACGAGCAGTACTTC. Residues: CASSLGLAGGPYEQYF.

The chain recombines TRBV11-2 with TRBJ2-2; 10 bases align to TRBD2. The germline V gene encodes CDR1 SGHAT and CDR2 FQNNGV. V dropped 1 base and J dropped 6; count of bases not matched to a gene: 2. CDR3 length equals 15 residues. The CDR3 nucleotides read TGTGCCAGCAGCTTAGGGCTAGCGGGAGCCGGGGAGCTGTTTTTT. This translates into CASSLGLAGAGELFF.

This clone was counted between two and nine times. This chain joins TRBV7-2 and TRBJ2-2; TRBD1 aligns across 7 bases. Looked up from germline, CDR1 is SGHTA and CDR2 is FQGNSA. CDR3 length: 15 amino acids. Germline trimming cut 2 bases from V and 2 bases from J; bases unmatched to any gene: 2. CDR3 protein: CASSLNRGNTGELFF. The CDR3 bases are TGTGCCAGCAGCTTAAACAGGGGTAACACCGGGGAGCTGTTTTTT.

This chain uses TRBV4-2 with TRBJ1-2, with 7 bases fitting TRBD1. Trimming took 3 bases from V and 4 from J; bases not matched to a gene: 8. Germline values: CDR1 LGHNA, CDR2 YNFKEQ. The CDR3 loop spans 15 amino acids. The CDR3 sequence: CASSHMGQKAYGYTF. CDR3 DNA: TGTGCCAGCAGCCACATGGGACAGAAAGCCTATGGCTACACCTTC.

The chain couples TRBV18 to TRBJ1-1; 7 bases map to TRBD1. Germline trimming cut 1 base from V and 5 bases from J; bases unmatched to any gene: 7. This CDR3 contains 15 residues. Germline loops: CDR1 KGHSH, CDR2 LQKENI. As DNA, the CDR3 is TGTGCCAGCTCACCACGCATAGGGGGCGATACTGAAGCTTTCTTT. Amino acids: CASSPRIGGDTEAFF.

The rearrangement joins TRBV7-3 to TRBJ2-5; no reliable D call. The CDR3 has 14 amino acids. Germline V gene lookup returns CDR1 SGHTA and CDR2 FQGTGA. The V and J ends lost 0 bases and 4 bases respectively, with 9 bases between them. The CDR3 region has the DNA TGTGCCAGCAGCTTAACGGTTGGCGGAGAGACCCAGTACTTC. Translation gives CASSLTVGGETQYF.

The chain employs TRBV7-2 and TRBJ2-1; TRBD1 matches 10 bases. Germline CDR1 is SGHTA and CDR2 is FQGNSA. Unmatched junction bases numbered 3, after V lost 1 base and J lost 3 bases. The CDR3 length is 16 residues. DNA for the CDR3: TGTGCCAGCAGCTTAGGGGGGACAGGGGTCTACAATGAGCAGTTCTTC. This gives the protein CASSLGGTGVYNEQFF.

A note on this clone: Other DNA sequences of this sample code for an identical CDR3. CDR3 protein: CASSLDGGSSYEQYF. The CDR3 DNA reads TGCGCCAGCAGCTTGGATGGCGGAAGCTCCTACGAGCAGTACTTC. The chain combines TRBV5-1 with TRBJ2-7; no reliable D call. The CDR3 is made up of 15 amino acids. Trimming took 0 bases from V and 0 from J, leaving 10 bases between them. Per germline, CDR1 SGHRS and CDR2 YFSETQ.

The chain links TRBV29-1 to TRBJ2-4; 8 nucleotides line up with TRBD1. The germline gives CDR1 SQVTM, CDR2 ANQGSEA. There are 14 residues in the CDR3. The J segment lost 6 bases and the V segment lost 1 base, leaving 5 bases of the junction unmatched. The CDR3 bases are TGCAGCGTTGAAGTATCAGGGGGCCTAAACATTCAGTACTTC. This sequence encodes CSVEVSGGLNIQYF.

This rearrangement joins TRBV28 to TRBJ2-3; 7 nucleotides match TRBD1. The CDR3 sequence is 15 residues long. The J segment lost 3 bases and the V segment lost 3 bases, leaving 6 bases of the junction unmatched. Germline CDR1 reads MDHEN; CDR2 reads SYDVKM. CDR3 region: CASSLESGGTDTQYF. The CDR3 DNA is TGTGCCAGCAGTTTGGAATCAGGGGGAACAGATACGCAGTATTTT.

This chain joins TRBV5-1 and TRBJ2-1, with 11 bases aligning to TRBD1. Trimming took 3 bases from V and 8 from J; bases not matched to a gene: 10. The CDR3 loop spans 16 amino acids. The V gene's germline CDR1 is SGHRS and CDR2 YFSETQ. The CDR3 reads CASSSGLRTGGDEQFF. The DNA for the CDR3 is TGCGCCAGCAGCTCGGGCCTCCGGACAGGGGGCGATGAGCAGTTCTTC.

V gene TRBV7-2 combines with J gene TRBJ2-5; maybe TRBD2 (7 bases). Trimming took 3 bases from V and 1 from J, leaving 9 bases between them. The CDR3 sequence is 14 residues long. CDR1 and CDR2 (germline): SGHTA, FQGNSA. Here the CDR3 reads CASSLGGGQETQYF. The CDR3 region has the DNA TGTGCCAGCAGCTTGGGAGGGGGCCAAGAGACCCAGTACTTC. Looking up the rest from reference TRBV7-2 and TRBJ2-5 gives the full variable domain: GAGVSQSPSNKVTEKGKDVELRCDPISGHTALYWYRQSLGQGLEFLIYFQGNSAPDKSGLPSDRFSAERTGGSVSTLTIQRTQQEDSAVYLCASSLGGGQETQYFGPGTRLLVL.